This TCR beta chain was sequenced during a study of human T cells and chemical hapten exposure (dated by TCRdb to about 2021). Broadly, across the study: For sensitization, 2% DPC in acetone was applied to a roughly 2 cm by roughly 2 cm area of upper inner arm skin. Libraries were combined into a pool for sequencing, and differences in TCR yield between samples came mainly from small differences in library volumes within the pool. Blood was sampled from patients pre-sensitization (week 0) and at 2, 6 and about 24 weeks after DPC sensitization. Most of the patients in the cohort were female, and the cohort covered alopecia areata with under or over 50% scalp involvement, alopecia totalis and alopecia universalis. In alopecia patients, the study followed how the peripheral blood TCR repertoire changed in vivo over primary and secondary sensitization to diphenylcyclopropenone (DPC), a hapten. Blood for TCR sequencing was provided by twenty-nine alopecia patients at one to four time points (pre-sensitization, 2, 6 and 24 weeks). Patch testing was performed on the upper back with Finn chambers containing 0.01% DPC, and the patch tests were scored after 6 days according to International Contact Dermatitis Research Group standards. Throughout the roughly 23-week study period, patients were also given weekly therapeutic DPC doses on the scalp.

The time point label for this specimen denotes: pre-sensitization, week 0. Explained via the paper, the treatment or condition label denotes: therapeutic diphenylcyclopropenone sensitization with weekly scalp DPC. At each patch-test visit, blood was drawn before the patch test was applied. Eligible patients were aged 18 to 70, diagnosed with alopecia, deemed suitable for DPC therapy, and excluded if pregnant. Total RNA was isolated from unfractionated whole blood collected in Tempus Blood RNA tubes. Libraries were made using RACE. Sequencer: NextSeq 500. During library preparation, unique molecular identifiers were attached to individual cDNA molecules so that TCRs could be counted quantitatively and reproducibly. Both TCR alpha and TCR beta chains were sequenced from each blood RNA sample. In the source study's methods: A median of about 89,000 TCRs per sample was observed, with a range of 23,224 to 690,600. The Decombinator software suite was used to annotate the V, J and CDR3 of the TCR reads. For the PS versus PT1 abundance plots, all samples were subsampled to the same number of TCRs (28,000). Expanded TCRs were defined as absent before sensitization and observed at least eight times at the 2-week time point. The raw public reads went through TCRdb reprocessing: fastp at Q25, MiXCR clone calling, in-frame beta chains kept. Identical CDR3 proteins give one entry, which carries the most common genes and DNA. The V and J calls were not made by the authors but by TCRdb's processing. The sample table lists fewer than 350,000 distinct CDR3 sequences, approximately 7.5% of them with a count of one. 0.9% to 1.5% of the sample belongs to the ten largest clones.

Broad study findings and their caveats: Significantly more large CDR3 similarity clusters were formed by expanded TCRs than by pre-sensitization or healthy control sets, consistent with antigen-driven responses. A positive correlation was found between the number of PT1 expanded TCRs and patch test score, with significance reached at thresholds 8, 16 and 32 but not 4. Repeated subsampling changed both the strength of the expansion versus patch-test correlation and the threshold at which that correlation became significant. Because every patient had alopecia, a presumed autoimmune disease, the patients' immune response might differ from that of healthy individuals. DPC sensitization did not change how many TCRs were above 1 in 1000 frequency, and no evidence was found of alterations in global repertoire structure.

About this clonotype itself: Its target antigen remains unknown. The sample holds no much larger clone one base away, and base qualities are not on file.

This material consisted of whole blood, taken in connection with sensitization to the hapten diphenylcyclopropenone (DPC). The receptor was isolated from a man between 18 and 29 years old with alopecia areata. Some clones in this sample may be carry-over from other donors' samples.

The DNA reads as follows: TGTGCCATCACCCCAGGGTTTGGGCTAGACTATGGCTACACCTTC. Its protein reads: CAITPGFGLDYGYTF. The chain links TRBV10-3 with TRBJ1-2, with TRBD1 perhaps the D gene, on 5 matching bases. Sequences ENHRY (CDR1) and SYGVKD (CDR2) are obtained from the germline V gene. Including cysteine and phenylalanine, the CDR3 has 15 amino acids. Just CDR3 DNA is preserved here, 45 bases in frame from base 1. V gives up 7 bases and J gives up 3 bases, and the segment between their germline ends measures 18 bases.